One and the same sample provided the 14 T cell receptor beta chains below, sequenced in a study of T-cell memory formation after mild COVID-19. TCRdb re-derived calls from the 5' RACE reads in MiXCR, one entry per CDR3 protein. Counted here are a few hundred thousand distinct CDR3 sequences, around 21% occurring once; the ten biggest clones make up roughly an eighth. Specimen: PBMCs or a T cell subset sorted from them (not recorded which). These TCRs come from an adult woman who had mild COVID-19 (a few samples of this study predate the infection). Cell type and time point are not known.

This CDR3 reads CAIRGGGSNTGELFF. The CDR3 region has the DNA TGTGCCATCAGGGGGGGCGGTTCGAACACCGGGGAGCTGTTTTTT. The rearrangement uses TRBV10-3 and TRBJ2-2; D possibly uses TRBD1 or TRBD2 (6 bases each). This CDR3 is 15 amino acids long. The germline V and J ends were trimmed by 6 bases and 0 bases, with 11 bases remaining between them. Germline lookup yields CDR1 ENHRY and CDR2 SYGVKD.

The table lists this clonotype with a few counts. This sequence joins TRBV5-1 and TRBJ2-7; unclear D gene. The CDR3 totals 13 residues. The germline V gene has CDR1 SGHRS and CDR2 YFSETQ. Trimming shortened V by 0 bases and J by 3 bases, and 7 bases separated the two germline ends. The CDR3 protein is CASSLDAFYEQYF. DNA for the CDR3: TGCGCCAGCAGCTTGGACGCATTCTACGAGCAGTACTTC.

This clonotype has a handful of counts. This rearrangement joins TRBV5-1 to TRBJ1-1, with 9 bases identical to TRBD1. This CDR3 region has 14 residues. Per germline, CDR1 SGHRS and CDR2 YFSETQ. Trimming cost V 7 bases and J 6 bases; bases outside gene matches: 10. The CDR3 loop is CASGKGQGGSEAFF. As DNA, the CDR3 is TGCGCCAGCGGCAAGGGACAGGGAGGCTCTGAAGCTTTCTTT.

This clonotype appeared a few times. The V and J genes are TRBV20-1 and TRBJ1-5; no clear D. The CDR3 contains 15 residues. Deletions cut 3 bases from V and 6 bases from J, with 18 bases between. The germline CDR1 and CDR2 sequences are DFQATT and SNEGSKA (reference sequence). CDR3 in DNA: TGCAGTGCTAGTACTCGAATCATTCGGGGTCAGCCCCAGCATTTT. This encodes CSASTRIIRGQPQHF.

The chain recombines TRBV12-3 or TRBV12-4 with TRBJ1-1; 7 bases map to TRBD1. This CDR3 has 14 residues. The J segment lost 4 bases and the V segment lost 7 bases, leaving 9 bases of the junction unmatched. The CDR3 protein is CASTQPGGGTEAFF. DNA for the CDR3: TGTGCCAGCACGCAGCCAGGGGGGGGCACTGAAGCTTTCTTT.

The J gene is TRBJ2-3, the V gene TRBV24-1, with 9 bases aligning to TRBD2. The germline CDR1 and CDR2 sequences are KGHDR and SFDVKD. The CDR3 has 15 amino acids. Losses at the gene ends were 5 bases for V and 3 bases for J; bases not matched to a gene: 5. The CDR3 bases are TGTGCCACCAGTGGGGTAGCGGGGGCAACAGATACGCAGTATTTT. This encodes CATSGVAGATDTQYF.

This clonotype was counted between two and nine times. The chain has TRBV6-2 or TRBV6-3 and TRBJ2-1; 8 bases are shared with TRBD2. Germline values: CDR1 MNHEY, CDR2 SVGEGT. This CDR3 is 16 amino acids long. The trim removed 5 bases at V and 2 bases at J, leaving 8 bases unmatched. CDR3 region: CASSPLLAAAYNEQFF. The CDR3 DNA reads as TGTGCCAGCAGTCCCTTACTAGCGGCTGCCTACAATGAGCAGTTCTTC.

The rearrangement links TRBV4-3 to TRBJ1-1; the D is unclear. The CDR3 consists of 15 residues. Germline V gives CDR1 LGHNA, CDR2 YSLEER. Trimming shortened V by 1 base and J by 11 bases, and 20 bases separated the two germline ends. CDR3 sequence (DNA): TGCGCCAGCAGCCAAGCTCCCGCGACGGGCCTGGATGCTTTCTTT. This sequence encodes CASSQAPATGLDAFF.

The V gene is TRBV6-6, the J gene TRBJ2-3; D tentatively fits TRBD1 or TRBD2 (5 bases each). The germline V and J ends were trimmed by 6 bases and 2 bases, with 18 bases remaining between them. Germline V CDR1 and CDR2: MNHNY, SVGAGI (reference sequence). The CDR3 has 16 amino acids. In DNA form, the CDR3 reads TGTGCCAGCAGACCAAAGGCAGGGACCTACACAGATACGCAGTATTTT. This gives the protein CASRPKAGTYTDTQYF.

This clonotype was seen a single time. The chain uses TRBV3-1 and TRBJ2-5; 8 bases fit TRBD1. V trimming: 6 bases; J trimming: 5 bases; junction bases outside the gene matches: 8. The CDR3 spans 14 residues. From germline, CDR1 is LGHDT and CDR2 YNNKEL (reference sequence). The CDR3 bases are TGTGCCAGCAGTGGGGTCAGGGGGCGGGAGACCCAGTACTTC. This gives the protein CASSGVRGRETQYF.

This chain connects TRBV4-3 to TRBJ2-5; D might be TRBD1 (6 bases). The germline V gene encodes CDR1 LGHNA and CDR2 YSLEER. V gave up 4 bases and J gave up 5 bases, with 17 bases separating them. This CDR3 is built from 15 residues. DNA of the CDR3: TGCGCCAGCAGCCCAGGGGCCGGGATGGGGGAGACCCAGTACTTC. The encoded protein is CASSPGAGMGETQYF.

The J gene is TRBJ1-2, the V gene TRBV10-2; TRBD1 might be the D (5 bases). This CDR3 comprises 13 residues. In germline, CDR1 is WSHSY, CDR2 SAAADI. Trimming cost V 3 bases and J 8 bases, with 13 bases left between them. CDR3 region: CASSEDSRYGYTF. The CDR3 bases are TGCGCCAGCAGTGAAGACAGTCGGTACGGCTACACCTTC.

Here the CDR3 reads CASSPPERAEAFF. In DNA form, the CDR3 reads TGTGCCAGCTCACCACCGGAACGGGCTGAAGCTTTCTTT. The J gene is TRBJ1-1, the V gene TRBV18; D not resolved. With 0 bases removed from V and 6 bases from J, the gap between germline ends came to 8 bases. CDR3 size: 13 residues. Per the germline V gene, CDR1 is KGHSH and CDR2 is LQKENI. Full variable domain (rest looked up from reference TRBV18 and TRBJ1-1): NAGVMQNPRHLVRRRGQEARLRCSPMKGHSHVYWYRQLPEEGLKFMVYLQKENIIDESGMPKERFSAEFPKEGPSILRIQQVVRGDSAAYFCASSPPERAEAFFGQGTRLTVV.

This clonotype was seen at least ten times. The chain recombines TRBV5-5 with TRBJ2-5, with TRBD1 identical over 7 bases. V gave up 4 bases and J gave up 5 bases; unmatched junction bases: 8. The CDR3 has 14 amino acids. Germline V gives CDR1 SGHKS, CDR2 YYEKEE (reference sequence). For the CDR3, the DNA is TGTGCCAGCAGCCCCGCAGGGGGTGGCGAGACCCAGTACTTC. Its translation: CASSPAGGGETQYF.